This entry concerns a single T cell receptor beta chain. No antigen is known for it. CDR1 and CDR2 from the germline V gene are SGHTA and FQGTGA. The germline V and J ends were trimmed by 0 bases and 4 bases, with 7 bases remaining between them. This CDR3 spans 14 amino acids. This record comes from a study of cytomegalovirus exposure and HLA in healthy donors. Study observations and caveats: According to a subsequent analysis, TCR clusters from the first cohort were inclined to appear together in the roughly 120 validation repertoires. In vitro data verified a few CMV-associated chains as specific for CMV antigens. Some TCR beta chains (roughly 160 of them) were listed as cytomegalovirus-associated.

Only in-frame clones appear in the TCRdb table, and some are missing; sequencing was by immunoSEQ multiplex PCR. The data contain 100,000 to 150,000 clones, about 91% of them seen just once; the ten biggest clones take up more than 0.95%. The source material was PBMCs. The sequence was obtained from a woman younger than 35 in good health and CMV-seronegative. This chain joins TRBV7-3 and TRBJ2-4, with D possibly being TRBD1 (6 bases). The chain's CDR3 is CASSLTDRKNIQYF. CDR3 bases: TGTGCCAGCAGCTTAACAGACAGGAAAAACATTCAGTACTTC.